Following are 13 T cell receptor beta chains from one sample sequenced in a study of blood T cell repertoires in COVID-19. The assay was immunoSEQ multiplex PCR, and TCRdb's table has in-frame clones only and misses some. This sample has around 310,000 clones, with around 90% found just once. The source material was peripheral blood. The receptors originated from a woman aged 40-49 years with COVID-19, enrolled during active disease.

V gene TRBV19 combines with J gene TRBJ2-6, with TRBD1 matching 11 bases. CDR1 and CDR2 (germline): LNHDA, SQIVND (reference sequence). After removal of 2 bases from V and 3 bases from J, the junction contained 3 bases not matched to a gene. This CDR3 is 17 amino acids long. CDR3 sequence (DNA): TGTGCCAGTAGTATAAGGACAGGGGGCTTTGGGGCCAACGTCCTGACTTTC. This gives the protein CASSIRTGGFGANVLTF.

The V and J genes are TRBV11-2 and TRBJ2-2; 13 bases fit TRBD2. There are 19 residues in the CDR3. V lost 2 bases, J lost 0 bases, and 6 bases stayed unmatched. Germline assignment: CDR1 SGHAT and CDR2 FQNNGV. The CDR3, as DNA: TGTGCCAGCAGCTTAACCGGCGGGACTAGCGGGGCGAACACCGGGGAGCTGTTTTTT. This gives the protein CASSLTGGTSGANTGELFF.

The chain links TRBV23-1 to TRBJ1-4, with D possibly TRBD1 on 6 matching bases. TRBV23-1 is given ORF status, its function remaining uncertain. Trimming shortened V by 2 bases and J by 8 bases, and 15 bases separated the two germline ends. The CDR3 is 15 residues long. CDR3 nucleotides: TGCGCCAGCAGTCAAGCGGACAGCGCGAGCGAAAAACTGTTTTTT. This codes for CASSQADSASEKLFF.

The J gene is TRBJ2-3, the V gene TRBV10-2, with D possibly matching TRBD2 (5 bases). The germline CDR1 and CDR2 sequences are WSHSY and SAAADI. The CDR3 runs to 12 residues. V lost 6 bases and J 7 bases, leaving 11 bases between the germline ends. The CDR3 is CASRTDSYTQYF. CDR3 bases: TGCGCCAGCAGGACGGACTCGTATACGCAGTATTTT.

The chain uses TRBV18 and TRBJ1-5; D not certain. Germline V gene data show CDR1 as KGHSH and CDR2 as LQKENI. Trimming pared 3 bases from V and 3 bases from J, leaving 18 bases between. The CDR3 contains 17 residues. CDR3 DNA sequence: TGTGCCAGCTCACCCGTGAGGCCTCGAAAGGACAATCAGCCCCAGCATTTT. It codes for CASSPVRPRKDNQPQHF.

The chain combines TRBV3-1 (or the pseudogene TRBV3-2) with TRBJ1-6, with D hard to call. The length of the CDR3 is 12 residues. V gave up 4 bases and J gave up 10 bases, with 8 bases separating them. Germline V gene lookup returns CDR1 LGHDT and CDR2 YNNKEL (reference sequence). The chain's CDR3 is CASSLAISPLHF. The CDR3 nucleotides are TGTGCCAGCAGCCTAGCCATCTCACCCCTCCACTTT.

The chain uses TRBV30 and TRBJ2-7; 8 nucleotides align to TRBD2. Germline V gives CDR1 GTSNPN, CDR2 SVGIG (reference sequence). This CDR3 has 14 residues. V shed 2 bases and J 4 bases; nucleotides not matched to a gene: 7. The CDR3 DNA reads as TGTGCCTGGAGTCCCCTCGGGGGGGGGTACGAGCAGTACTTC. Its protein is CAWSPLGGGYEQYF.

The chain recombines TRBV18 with TRBJ1-3, with TRBD1 identical over 11 bases. The germline CDR1 and CDR2 sequences are KGHSH and LQKENI. CDR3 length equals 15 residues. Trimming cost V 3 bases and J 5 bases; bases outside gene matches: 3. DNA of the CDR3: TGTGCCAGCTCACCCGGGACAGGGGGTCGAAACACCATATATTTT. Amino acid sequence: CASSPGTGGRNTIYF.

The chain couples TRBV28 to TRBJ1-5, with a weak D call TRBD1 (6 bases). V shed 6 bases and J shed 7 bases, with 16 bases lying between them. Germline CDR1 is MDHEN and CDR2 is SYDVKM. The CDR3 runs to 14 residues. The CDR3 loop reads CASSWAGGYQPQHF. Here the CDR3 DNA reads TGTGCCAGCAGCTGGGCGGGGGGCTACCAGCCCCAGCATTTT.

This clone has more than one count but fewer than ten. The chain combines TRBV15 with TRBJ2-5; perhaps TRBD2 as D (6 bases). The CDR3 extends over 13 amino acids. CDR1 is LNHNV and CDR2 is YYDKDF in the germline V gene (reference sequence). The V end lost 4 bases, the J end lost 2 bases, and 8 bases lay between the germline ends. Here the CDR3 DNA reads TGTGCCACCAGCACGGGACTGCAAGAGACCCAGTACTTC. It codes for CATSTGLQETQYF.

This chain uses TRBV30 with TRBJ1-2; D perhaps matches TRBD1 (5 bases). From germline, CDR1 is GTSNPN and CDR2 SVGIG (reference sequence). This CDR3 spans 13 amino acids. Trimming shortened V by 5 bases and J by 9 bases, and 19 bases separated the two germline ends. CDR3 nucleotides: TGTGCCTGGGGGGGAAGCGCTGGGGCTAGCTACACCTTC. It specifies CAWGGSAGASYTF.

This chain uses TRBV30 with TRBJ1-6; TRBD1 matches at 7 bases. This CDR3 spans 15 amino acids. Looked up from germline, CDR1 is GTSNPN and CDR2 is SVGIG (reference sequence). J was trimmed by 9 bases and V by 0 bases; bases with no gene match: 8. The CDR3 protein is CAWSVRQGVGSPLHF. In nucleotides, the CDR3 is TGTGCCTGGAGTGTACGGCAGGGGGTGGGTTCACCCCTCCACTTT.

J is TRBJ1-2 and V is TRBV27; 9 bases are shared with TRBD1. Per the germline V gene, CDR1 is MNHEY and CDR2 is SMNVEV (reference sequence). The CDR3 runs 13 residues. Unmatched junction bases numbered 4, after V lost 6 bases and J lost 5 bases. The CDR3 DNA reads as TGTGCCAGCAGGGGGACAGGGAAGTATGGCTACACCTTC. Its protein product is CASRGTGKYGYTF.